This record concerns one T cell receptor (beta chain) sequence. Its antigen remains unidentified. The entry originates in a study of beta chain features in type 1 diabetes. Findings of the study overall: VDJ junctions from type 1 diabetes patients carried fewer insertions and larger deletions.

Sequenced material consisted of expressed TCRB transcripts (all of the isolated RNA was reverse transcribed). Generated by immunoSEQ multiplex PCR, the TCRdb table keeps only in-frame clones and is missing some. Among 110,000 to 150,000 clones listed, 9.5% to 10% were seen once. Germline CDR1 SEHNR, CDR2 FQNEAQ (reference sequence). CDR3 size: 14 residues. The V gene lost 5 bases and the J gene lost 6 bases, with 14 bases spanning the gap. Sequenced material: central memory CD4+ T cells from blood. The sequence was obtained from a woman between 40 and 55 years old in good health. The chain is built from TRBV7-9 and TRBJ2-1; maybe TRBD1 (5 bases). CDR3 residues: CASSRRRGSNEQFF. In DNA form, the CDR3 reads TGTGCCAGCAGCCGTCGAAGGGGCAGCAATGAGCAGTTCTTC.